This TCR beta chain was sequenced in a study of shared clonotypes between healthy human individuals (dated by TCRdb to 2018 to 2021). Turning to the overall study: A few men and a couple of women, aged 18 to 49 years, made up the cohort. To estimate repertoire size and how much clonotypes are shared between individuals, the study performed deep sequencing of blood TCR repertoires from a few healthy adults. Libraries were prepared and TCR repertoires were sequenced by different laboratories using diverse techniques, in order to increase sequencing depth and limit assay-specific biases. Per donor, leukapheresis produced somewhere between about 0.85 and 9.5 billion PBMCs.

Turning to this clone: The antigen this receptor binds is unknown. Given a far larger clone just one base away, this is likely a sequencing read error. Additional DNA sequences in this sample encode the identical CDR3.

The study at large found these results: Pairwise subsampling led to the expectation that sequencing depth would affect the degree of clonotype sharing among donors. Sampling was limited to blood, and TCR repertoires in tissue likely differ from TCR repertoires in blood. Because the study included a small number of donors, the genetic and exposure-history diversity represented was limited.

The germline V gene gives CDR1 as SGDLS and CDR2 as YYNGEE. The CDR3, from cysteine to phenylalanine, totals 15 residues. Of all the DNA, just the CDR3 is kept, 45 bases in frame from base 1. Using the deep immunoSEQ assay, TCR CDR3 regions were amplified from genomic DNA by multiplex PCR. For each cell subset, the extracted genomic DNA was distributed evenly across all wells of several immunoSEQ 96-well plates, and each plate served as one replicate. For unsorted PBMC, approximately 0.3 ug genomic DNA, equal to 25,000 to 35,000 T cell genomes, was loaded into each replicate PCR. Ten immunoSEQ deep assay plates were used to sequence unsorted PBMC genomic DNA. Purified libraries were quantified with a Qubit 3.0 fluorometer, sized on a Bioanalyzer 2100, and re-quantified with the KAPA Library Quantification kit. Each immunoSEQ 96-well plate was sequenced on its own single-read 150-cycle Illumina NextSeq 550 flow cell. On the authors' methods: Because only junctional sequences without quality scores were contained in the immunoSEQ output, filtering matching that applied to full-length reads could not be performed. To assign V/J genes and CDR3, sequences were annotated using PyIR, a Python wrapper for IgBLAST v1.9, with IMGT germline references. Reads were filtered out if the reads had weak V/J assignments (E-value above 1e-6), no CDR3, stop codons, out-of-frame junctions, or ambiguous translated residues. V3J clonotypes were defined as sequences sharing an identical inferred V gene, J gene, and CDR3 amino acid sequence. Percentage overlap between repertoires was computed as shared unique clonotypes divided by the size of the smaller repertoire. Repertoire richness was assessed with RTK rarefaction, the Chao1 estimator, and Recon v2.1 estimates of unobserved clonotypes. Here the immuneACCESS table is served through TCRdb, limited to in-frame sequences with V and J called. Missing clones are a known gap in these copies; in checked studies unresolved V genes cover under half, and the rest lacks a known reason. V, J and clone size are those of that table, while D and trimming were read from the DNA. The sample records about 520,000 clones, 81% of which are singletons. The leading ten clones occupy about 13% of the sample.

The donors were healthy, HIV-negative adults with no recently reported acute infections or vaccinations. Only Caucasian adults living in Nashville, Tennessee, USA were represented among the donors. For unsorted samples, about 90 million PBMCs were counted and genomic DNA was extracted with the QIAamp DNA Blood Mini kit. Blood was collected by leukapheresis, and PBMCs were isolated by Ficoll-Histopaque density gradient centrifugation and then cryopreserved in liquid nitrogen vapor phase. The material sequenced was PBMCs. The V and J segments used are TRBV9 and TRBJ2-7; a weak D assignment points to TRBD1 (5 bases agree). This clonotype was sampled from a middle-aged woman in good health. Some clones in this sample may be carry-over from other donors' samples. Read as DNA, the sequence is TGCGCCAGCAGCGTAGGTCACGACAGTACTTACGAGCAGTACTTC. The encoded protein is CASSVGHDSTYEQYF.